This note documents a single T cell receptor beta chain sequence. Its antigen has not been determined. There are no base qualities to consult, and no much larger clone falls within one base. Participants in the prospective study were aged roughly 18 to 90 years, lived in approximately 26 United States geographic areas, and enrolled through a virtual design. To assign participants to cohorts, the prospective study relied on clinical history that participants themselves reported in a screening survey and a study questionnaire. ImmuneRACE Cohort 3 recovered participants were defined by two consecutive negative NP/OP PCR tests, healthcare professional clearance, or symptom resolution. In the prospective study, whole blood, serum and a nasopharyngeal or oropharyngeal swab were collected from each participant by mobile phlebotomists. Prospective study participants could optionally give additional blood draws and questionnaires over a roughly 2-month period. Before DNA extraction, blood samples from the prospective study were shipped at room temperature or frozen.

TCRbeta CDR3 regions were amplified from genomic DNA using the immunoSEQ Assay, a bias-controlled multiplex PCR. On the authors' methods: The number of nucleated cells in each sample was estimated by amplification of reference gene primers within the assay. To quantify the absolute abundance of each unique TCRbeta CDR3 rearrangement, sequence reads were collapsed and filtered. For each sample, productive Simpson clonality was calculated by taking the square root of Simpson's diversity index across productive rearrangements. What TCRdb holds here is the immuneACCESS table cut down to in-frame rearrangements. Part of the clones is not present; checked against another copy, under half of the missing clones reflect an unresolved V gene, and the others are unexplained. V, J and clone size reflect that table, while D and trimming were determined from the DNA. In all, the sample holds some 170,000 clones, and 80% of those were seen once. Approximately 6% of the sample rests with the top ten.

The CDR3 measures 16 amino acids from cysteine to phenylalanine. The only DNA kept is the CDR3, 48 bases in frame from the first base. V was cut back by 5 bases and J by 6 bases, leaving a gap of 19 bases between them. The germline V gene (reference sequence) provides CDR1 SGHAT and CDR2 FQDESV. The sample belongs to a study of blood T cell repertoires in COVID-19 (dated by TCRdb to 2018 to 2020). Concerning the study at large: Samples covering the acute and convalescent phases of COVID-19 were provided by collaborators in the United States, Italy and Spain. A freely available public database, intended as a resource for researchers studying the immune response to SARS-CoV-2, is where the repertoires were released. The prospective study material was composed of cDNA or gDNA derived from T cells, B-cell-depleted T cells, or PBMCs. Sample metadata almost always included a de-identified subject ID, COVID-19 status, age in years and sex. The dataset comprised deeply sampled blood TCRbeta repertoires from subjects exposed to, actively infected with, or recovered from COVID-19. Where HLA class I and class II types were available, the types were taken from metadata supplied by the sample provider, not from assay-based typing. Samples came from the ongoing ImmuneRACE study (first 160 participants) plus 1,254 subjects from 6 global collaborators. Beyond this particular receptor, the publication reports: How much clinical and demographic metadata was included differed by source and by participant, and the metadata was provided uncurated.

Source material: PBMCs or T cells enriched from blood (not recorded which). The clonotype comes from a man aged 40-55 years who had recovered from COVID-19. This sequence uses TRBV11-1 and TRBJ2-2; the D gene is possibly TRBD1, with 6 bases matching. The CDR3 region: CASSRLAGDLPGELFF. In nucleotide form, the sequence is TGTGCCAGCAGCCGTTTAGCAGGGGATTTACCCGGGGAGCTGTTTTTT.